Listed below are T cell receptor beta chains from one sample, sequenced in a study of PD-L1 blockade in urothelial cancer. The table came from immunoSEQ multiplex PCR; TCRdb's copy has only in-frame clones and leaves some out. The data hold about 130,000 clones, with 86% observed a single time. The material sequenced was PBMCs, taken around atezolizumab (anti-PD-L1) treatment. These receptor sequences come from a man aged 50-60 years with urothelial cancer. CDR3s include the opening cysteine and the closing phenylalanine or tryptophan. Fields, in order: J gene, V gene, clone size, D gene, CDR3 DNA, CDR3 protein. The D gene is left open where the match is weak. Size is stated for part of the rows, as once, few or many counts, or as a class when the clone is expanded.

TRBJ1-1 | TRBV28 | - | - | TGTGCCAGCAGTCCCTCAGGGGCCTTCAAAGAAGCTTTCTTT | CASSPSGAFKEAFF
TRBJ1-4 | TRBV19 | once | - | TGTGCCAGTAGTGGACAGTCCTTCAATGAAAAACTGTTTTTT | CASSGQSFNEKLFF
TRBJ2-7 | TRBV5-6 | few | TRBD1 | TGTGCCAGCAGCCCATTTTCAAGGGACAGGGGCTACGAGCAGTACTTC | CASSPFSRDRGYEQYF
TRBJ2-3 | TRBV9 | once | - | TGTGCCAGCAGCGTTAGTTCGGGAGTCCTGGATACGCAGTATTTT | CASSVSSGVLDTQYF
TRBJ1-3 | TRBV7-3 | - | - | TGTGCCAGCGCGACAGCCTCTGGAAACACCATATATTTT | CASATASGNTIYF
TRBJ1-6 | TRBV28 | - | TRBD1 | TGTGCCAGCAGTACCCCGGGACAGGGTAATTCACCCCTCCACTTT | CASSTPGQGNSPLHF
TRBJ2-7 | TRBV4-1 | - | TRBD2 | TGCGCCAGCAGCCAAGCTAGCGGGAGGGTTGGTGGGTCTTACGAGCAGTACTTC | CASSQASGRVGGSYEQYF
TRBJ2-7 | TRBV5-8 | - | - | TGTGCCAGCAGCTTGGGGACTCCCTGGTCCTACGAGCAGTACTTC | CASSLGTPWSYEQYF
TRBJ2-2 | TRBV11-1 | - | - | TGTGCCAGCAGCTTAGTTCCGGGCACCGGGGAGCTGTTTTTT | CASSLVPGTGELFF
TRBJ1-5 | TRBV6-4 | few | - | TGTGCCAGCAGTGACTCGCTGGCGGATCATCAGCCCCAGCATTTT | CASSDSLADHQPQHF
TRBJ2-4 | TRBV2 | - | TRBD1 | TGTGCCAGCAGTTTACGGACAGGTCTAGCCAAAAACATTCAGTACTTC | CASSLRTGLAKNIQYF
TRBJ2-7 | TRBV5-1 | - | - | TGCGCCAGCAGCTTGAGTGTCTTGGCGGGATCCTACGAGCAGTACTTC | CASSLSVLAGSYEQYF
TRBJ1-2 | TRBV28 | medium-sized | TRBD1 | TGTGCCAGCAGTAGCAATTCGCACAGGGGCGGAGGCTACACCTTC | CASSSNSHRGGGYTF
TRBJ2-2 | TRBV28 | - | TRBD2 | TGTGCCAGCCAAGCGGGAGGGCCGGGCACCGGGGAGCTGTTTTTT | CASQAGGPGTGELFF
TRBJ2-3 | TRBV6-5 | - | TRBD2 | TGTGCCAGCGGTTGGGTAGCGGGATCTAGCACAGATACGCAGTATTTT | CASGWVAGSSTDTQYF
TRBJ2-7 | TRBV19 | - | - | TGTGCCAGTAGTATTTCAGGGGCCGCATTGATGGAGCAGTACTTC | CASSISGAALMEQYF
TRBJ1-1 | TRBV9 | - | - | TGTGCCAGCAGCGCTGACCCCGGAGATACTGAAGCTTTCTTT | CASSADPGDTEAFF
TRBJ2-7 | TRBV7-6 | - | TRBD2 | TGTGCCAGCAGCTTAGGGGAGGGAGAGCAGTACTTC | CASSLGEGEQYF
TRBJ2-1 | TRBV19 | - | TRBD2 | TGTGCCAGTAGTATCTTAGCGGGAGTAGTTAATGAGCAGTTCTTC | CASSILAGVVNEQFF
TRBJ2-7 | TRBV18 | - | - | TGTGCCAGCTCACCACCCCTCGGTAACGAGCAGTACTTC | CASSPPLGNEQYF
TRBJ1-4 | TRBV7-9 | many | - | TGTGCCAGCAGCTTACGGGGTGGCAGACAAACGGCTAATGAAAAACTGTTTTTT | CASSLRGGRQTANEKLFF
TRBJ2-7 | TRBV19 | - | - | TGTGCCAGTAGTATAGCCACAGCGGTATATAATCTGGGGGAGCAGTACTTC | CASSIATAVYNLGEQYF
TRBJ2-3 | TRBV5-4 | - | TRBD2 | TGTGCCAGCAGCTTCGGGACTAGTGGTGGGTCAGATACGCAGTATTTT | CASSFGTSGGSDTQYF
TRBJ1-6 | TRBV6-1 | once | - | TGTGCCAGCAGTGTGGAGGGAGGCTCCTATAATTCACCCCTCCACTTT | CASSVEGGSYNSPLHF
TRBJ2-2 | TRBV5-5 | - | - | TGTGCCAGCAGCTTGACAGGGCTCAACACCGGGGAGCTGTTTTTT | CASSLTGLNTGELFF
TRBJ1-1 | TRBV5-8 | once | - | TGTGCCAGCAGCTCACATAAAAAAGCTTTCTTT | CASSSHKKAFF
TRBJ2-1 | TRBV7-9 | - | - | TGTGCCAGCAGCCGCGATTCCAATGAGCAGTTCTTC | CASSRDSNEQFF
TRBJ2-7 | TRBV5-6 | - | - | TGTGCCAGCAGCTCCCGTGTGTGGGGGGATCGCTACGAGCAGTACTTC | CASSSRVWGDRYEQYF
TRBJ2-3 | TRBV28 | few | - | TGTGCTTACCGCGGGAGCACAGATACGCAGTATTTT | CAYRGSTDTQYF
TRBJ2-7 | TRBV15 | once | TRBD2 | TGTGCCACCAGCAGGTGGACTAGCGGGACAGTCGAGCAGTACTTC | CATSRWTSGTVEQYF
TRBJ1-2 | TRBV6-5 | - | TRBD1 | TGTGCCAGCAGTTACGGGACAGGGGGCGTCCGTGGCTACACCTTC | CASSYGTGGVRGYTF
TRBJ2-5 | TRBV5-6 | - | TRBD2 | TGTGCCAGCAGCTTGTTTACGGGGGGAGAGACCCAGTACTTC | CASSLFTGGETQYF
TRBJ1-5 | TRBV28 | - | - | TGTGCCAGCAGTCCCTCCCTGGGAGGTAATCAGCCCCAGCATTTT | CASSPSLGGNQPQHF
TRBJ2-3 | TRBV2 | once | TRBD1 | TGTGCCAGCAGGGGACAGGGCACAGATACGCAGTATTTT | CASRGQGTDTQYF
TRBJ2-7 | TRBV19 | - | - | TGTGCCAGTAGTATTTTGGACCGCCCCGGAGGAGAGCAGTACTTC | CASSILDRPGGEQYF
TRBJ2-7 | TRBV30 | - | - | TGTGCCTGGAGTGTTGGCGGCGCTGGCTACGAGCAGTACTTC | CAWSVGGAGYEQYF
TRBJ2-3 | TRBV27 | once | TRBD2 | TGTGCCAGCAGTTTAGTTGGCCTGGGACGGCGGGAGGGGGCAGATACGCAGTATTTT | CASSLVGLGRREGADTQYF
TRBJ2-1 | TRBV27 | once | TRBD2 | TGTGCCAGCGCTCCCCTAGCGGGGGGGGGTTGGGGCAATGAGCAGTTCTTC | CASAPLAGGGWGNEQFF
TRBJ1-6 | TRBV28 | - | - | TGTGCCAGCAGTTTTCAACAGAAATATAATTCACCCCTCCACTTT | CASSFQQKYNSPLHF
TRBJ1-3 | TRBV2 | once | - | TGTGCCAGCAGGACACAGGGTCGCTCTGGAAACACCATATATTTT | CASRTQGRSGNTIYF
TRBJ2-6 | TRBV30 | - | TRBD1 | TGTGCCGGTACGGGACAGGGTCAATCTGGGGCCAACGTCCTGACTTTC | CAGTGQGQSGANVLTF
TRBJ2-2 | TRBV28 | - | TRBD1 | TGTGCCAGCAGCACAGGGGGCGCGTCGTACACCGGGGAGCTGTTTTTT | CASSTGGASYTGELFF
TRBJ1-2 | TRBV14 | - | - | TGTGCCAGCAGCCAATTGGGGGCGCGAGGCTACACCTTC | CASSQLGARGYTF
TRBJ1-2 | TRBV5-5 | - | - | TGTGCCAGCAGCTTGGCGGGTTTGTATGGCTACACCTTC | CASSLAGLYGYTF
TRBJ1-4 | TRBV6-6 | once | TRBD1 | TGTGCCAGCAGGGCAGGGGGTGCGGCTAATGAAAAACTGTTTTTT | CASRAGGAANEKLFF
TRBJ1-5 | TRBV19 | - | TRBD1 | TGTGCCAGTAGTAGGGAGACAGGGATCAATCAGCCCCAGCATTTT | CASSRETGINQPQHF
TRBJ2-7 | TRBV7-2 | - | TRBD1 | TGTGCTACCTCTGGACAGGGAGTCTACGAGCAGTACTTC | CATSGQGVYEQYF
TRBJ1-2 | TRBV7-9 | - | - | TGTGCCAGCAGCTCCGTCGATCAGTATGGCTACACCTTC | CASSSVDQYGYTF
TRBJ2-5 | TRBV18 | - | - | TGTGCCAGCTCAACTCGACAGGAGCAAGAGACCCAGTACTTC | CASSTRQEQETQYF
TRBJ1-5 | TRBV18 | - | TRBD1 | TGTGCCAGCTCACCATCGACAGGGGGCAGTCAGCCCCAGCATTTT | CASSPSTGGSQPQHF
TRBJ2-5 | TRBV5-1 | - | TRBD2 | TGCGCCAGCAGCCAACTGACTAGCGGGAGCCCAGAGACCCAGTACTTC | CASSQLTSGSPETQYF
TRBJ2-7 | TRBV2 | - | TRBD2 | TGTGCCAGCAGACTAGCGGGAGGGTCCTACGAGCAGTACTTC | CASRLAGGSYEQYF
TRBJ2-1 | TRBV4-1 | - | TRBD2 | TGCGCCAGCAGCCGAGTAGGTGGCGGGAGGTCTTACAATGAGCAGTTCTTC | CASSRVGGGRSYNEQFF